The 26 T cell receptor beta chains presented below share a single source sample, sequenced in a study of blood T cell repertoires in COVID-19. TCRdb keeps only in-frame clones here, not all; method: immunoSEQ multiplex PCR. Altogether approximately 240,000 clones are present, 86% being singletons, with the ten largest covering approximately 2.8%. Sequenced input: PBMCs or T cells enriched from blood (not recorded which). The receptors originated from a woman aged 50 to 60 in a cohort exposed to, infected with or recovered from COVID-19 (not recorded which).

Only one count was recorded for this clone. V gene TRBV7-2 combines with J gene TRBJ2-3, with D uncertain. This CDR3 spans 15 amino acids. Per germline, CDR1 SGHTA and CDR2 FQGNSA. V lost 5 bases, J lost 7 bases, and 19 bases lay in between. The CDR3 is CASSPVEASTNTQYF. The CDR3 coding sequence is TGTGCCAGCAGCCCGGTCGAGGCCTCTACCAATACGCAGTATTTT.

The chain has TRBV5-1 and TRBJ2-5, with 12 bases that match TRBD2. CDR1 and CDR2 from the germline V gene are SGHRS and YFSETQ. This CDR3 has 16 residues. J lost 7 bases, V lost 4 bases, and 11 bases had no gene match. CDR3 coding DNA: TGCGCCAGCAGCCAAGCTAGCGGGGGGGCCGGATGGACCCAGTACTTC. It encodes CASSQASGGAGWTQYF.

The genes are TRBV29-1 and TRBJ2-5; no reliable D call. With 5 bases removed from V and 4 bases from J, the gap between germline ends came to 5 bases. Per germline, CDR1 SQVTM and CDR2 ANQGSEA. The CDR3 length is 10 residues. The CDR3 bases are TGCAGCGTTTTTAGAGAGACCCAGTACTTC. Its protein is CSVFRETQYF.

V gene TRBV29-1 combines with J gene TRBJ1-2; D gene uncertain. There are 12 residues in the CDR3. Germline CDR1 is SQVTM and CDR2 is ANQGSEA. The V gene lost 1 base and the J gene lost 4 bases, with 7 bases spanning the gap. The CDR3 protein is CSVEGASYGYTF. In DNA form, the CDR3 reads TGCAGCGTTGAAGGGGCGAGCTATGGCTACACCTTC. The variable domain in full, completed from reference TRBV29-1 and TRBJ1-2, reads SAVISQKPSRDICQRGTSLTIQCQVDSQVTMMFWYRQQPGQSLTLIATANQGSEATYESGFVIDKFPISRPNLTFSTLTVSNMSPEDSSIYLCSVEGASYGYTFGSGTRLTVV.

CDR3 coding DNA: TGTGCCAGTACCTCAACTCGGGGAATCCCCACACTTAAACAGTACTTC. Protein product: CASTSTRGIPTLKQYF. The chain recombines TRBV19 with TRBJ2-4; TRBD2 is a possible D gene (5 bases). Germline V gene data show CDR1 as LNHDA and CDR2 as SQIVND (reference sequence). V gave up 7 bases and J gave up 13 bases, with 29 bases separating them. The CDR3 has 16 amino acids. The full variable domain, in which reference TRBV19 and TRBJ2-4 provide the parts outside the CDR3, is DGGITQSPKYLFRKEGQNVTLSCEQNLNHDAMYWYRQDPGQGLRLIYYSQIVNDFQKGDIAEGYSVSREKKESFPLTVTSAQKNPTAFYLCASTSTRGIPTLKQYFGAGTRLSVL.

In DNA, the CDR3 is TGTGCCAGCAGTTCCTCTACAGGGGGCCGGACCGGGGAGCTGTTTTTT. Translating gives CASSSSTGGRTGELFF. This chain uses TRBV6-2 or TRBV6-3 with TRBJ2-2; 9 nucleotides match TRBD1. V was clipped by 4 bases and J by 5 bases; unmatched bases: 8. CDR1 is MNHEY and CDR2 is SVGEGT in the germline V gene. The CDR3 runs 16 residues.

V gene TRBV7-2 combines with J gene TRBJ1-2, with 11 positions matching TRBD1. The CDR3 is made up of 15 amino acids. Looked up from germline, CDR1 is SGHTA and CDR2 is FQGNSA. With 1 base clipped from V and 5 bases from J, the junction kept 3 bases outside the gene matches. DNA of the CDR3: TGTGCCAGCAGCTTAGGGACAGGGGGCCTGTATGGCTACACCTTC. It specifies CASSLGTGGLYGYTF.

In its sample, this clone was seen a few times. The V and J genes are TRBV28 and TRBJ2-7; 9 nucleotides line up with TRBD1. V was clipped by 6 bases and J by 9 bases; unmatched bases: 18. The V gene's germline CDR1 is MDHEN and CDR2 SYDVKM. The CDR3 spans 16 residues. CDR3 protein: CASRQGAVAAYDGQYF. CDR3 bases: TGTGCCAGCAGACAGGGGGCGGTGGCGGCTTACGATGGGCAGTACTTC.

J is TRBJ2-7 and V is TRBV6-5; 11 bases line up with TRBD2. Trimming cost V 6 bases and J 4 bases; bases outside gene matches: 8. Per germline, CDR1 MNHEY and CDR2 SVGAGI. This CDR3 has 15 residues. CDR3 sequence reads: CASRAALAGGYEQYF. CDR3 DNA: TGTGCCAGCAGGGCTGCCCTAGCGGGGGGATACGAGCAGTACTTC.

CDR3 sequence: CASSVRTSGVRETQYF. The CDR3, as DNA: TGTGCCAGCAGCGTCCGGACTAGCGGGGTTCGAGAGACCCAGTACTTC. The V and J genes are TRBV5-4 and TRBJ2-5; 12 bases are a match to TRBD2. The CDR3 spans 16 residues. With 4 bases clipped from V and 4 bases from J, the junction kept 8 bases outside the gene matches. In germline, CDR1 is SGHNT, CDR2 YYREEE (reference sequence).

This chain joins TRBV28 and TRBJ1-1; 8 bases line up with TRBD1. V trimming: 6 bases; J trimming: 1 base; junction bases outside the gene matches: 4. Germline CDR1 reads MDHEN; CDR2 reads SYDVKM. CDR3 length: 14 residues. This chain's CDR3 is CASRQQGGNTEAFF. For the CDR3, the DNA is TGTGCCAGCAGGCAACAGGGGGGGAACACTGAAGCTTTCTTT.

The chain joins TRBV11-2 to TRBJ2-5, with D tentatively TRBD1 (5 bases). Germline CDR1 and CDR2: SGHAT and FQNNGV. This CDR3 has 14 residues. V was trimmed by 3 bases and J by 4 bases, leaving 12 bases between them. DNA for the CDR3: TGTGCCAGCAGCTTTGGATCAGGGCCAGAGACCCAGTACTTC. Translating it yields CASSFGSGPETQYF.

This rearrangement joins TRBV9 to TRBJ2-5; 7 nucleotides match TRBD1. Losses at the gene ends were 0 bases for V and 4 bases for J; bases not matched to a gene: 0. Germline loops: CDR1 SGDLS, CDR2 YYNGEE. The CDR3 contains 13 residues. The CDR3 loop is CASSVDRGETQYF. The CDR3 DNA follows: TGTGCCAGCAGCGTAGACAGGGGAGAGACCCAGTACTTC.

This clone has a handful of counts. The gene calls are TRBV4-2 and TRBJ1-4; 7 bases map to TRBD1. Germline V gene data show CDR1 as LGHNA and CDR2 as YNFKEQ. The CDR3 runs 16 residues. The V segment lost 0 bases and the J segment 5 bases; nucleotides outside the gene matches: 6. This CDR3 is CASSQDGGTANEKLFF. Here the CDR3 DNA reads TGTGCCAGCAGCCAAGATGGAGGGACAGCAAATGAAAAACTGTTTTTT.

This clone was detected once. The chain has TRBV4-1 and TRBJ1-6, with a weak D call TRBD1 (6 bases). Germline CDR1 and CDR2: MGHRA and YSYEKL. The CDR3 runs 15 residues. The V end lost 3 bases, the J end lost 0 bases, and 6 bases lay between the germline ends. The CDR3 is CASSQGASYNSPLHF. The CDR3 DNA is TGCGCCAGCAGCCAGGGGGCCTCCTATAATTCACCCCTCCACTTT.

This chain uses TRBV19 with TRBJ1-4; 7 bases are a match to TRBD1. CDR3 length: 15 residues. Trimming at V came to 2 bases and at J to 7 bases, leaving 7 bases not matched to a gene. In germline, CDR1 is LNHDA, CDR2 SQIVND (reference sequence). CDR3 coding DNA: TGTGCCAGTAGTATAAGGACAGGAGTCTCTGAAAAACTGTTTTTT. Translation: CASSIRTGVSEKLFF.

The table lists this clone with a count of one. CDR3 region: CAWSVHGGSVEKLFF. As DNA, the CDR3 is TGTGCCTGGAGTGTACATGGGGGCTCGGTTGAAAAACTGTTTTTT. The chain is built from TRBV30 and TRBJ1-4, with D perhaps matching TRBD1 (6 bases). The CDR3 is 15 residues long. Looked up from germline, CDR1 is GTSNPN and CDR2 is SVGIG (reference sequence). V lost 0 bases and J 7 bases, leaving 15 bases between the germline ends. The full variable domain, completed using reference TRBV30 and TRBJ1-4, is SQTIHQWPATLVQPVGSPLSLECTVEGTSNPNLYWYRQAAGRGLQLLFYSVGIGQISSEVPQNLSASRPQDRQFILSSKKLLLSDSGFYLCAWSVHGGSVEKLFFGSGTQLSVL.

The gene calls are TRBV9 and TRBJ2-2; tentatively, D is TRBD2 (5 bases). The CDR3 loop spans 15 amino acids. V was shortened by 1 base and J by 3 bases, with 10 bases between the two germline ends. In germline, CDR1 is SGDLS, CDR2 YYNGEE. CDR3 bases: TGTGCCAGCAGCGTACACTCGGGGTACACCGGGGAGCTGTTTTTT. It translates to CASSVHSGYTGELFF.

The chain recombines TRBV30 with TRBJ1-4, with 10 bases lining up with TRBD1. Per germline, CDR1 GTSNPN and CDR2 SVGIG (reference sequence). V shed 0 bases and J 7 bases; nucleotides not matched to a gene: 8. The CDR3 runs 16 residues. In DNA form, the CDR3 reads TGTGCCTGGAGTGTACGGAGGACAGGGGGGTTTGAAAAACTGTTTTTT. Protein product: CAWSVRRTGGFEKLFF. Variable domain in full (rest from reference TRBV30 and TRBJ1-4): SQTIHQWPATLVQPVGSPLSLECTVEGTSNPNLYWYRQAAGRGLQLLFYSVGIGQISSEVPQNLSASRPQDRQFILSSKKLLLSDSGFYLCAWSVRRTGGFEKLFFGSGTQLSVL.

This chain connects TRBV5-1 to TRBJ1-1; perhaps TRBD1 as D (5 bases). This CDR3 comprises 16 residues. From germline, CDR1 is SGHRS and CDR2 YFSETQ. Between the trimmed V and J ends, which lost 2 bases and 0 bases, there was a span of 14 bases. The CDR3 protein is CASSFSGNLMNTEAFF. The DNA for the CDR3 is TGCGCCAGCAGCTTTTCAGGGAATCTTATGAACACTGAAGCTTTCTTT.

The genes are TRBV13 and TRBJ2-7; 8 nucleotides line up with TRBD1. This CDR3 region has 18 residues. The V segment lost 6 bases and the J segment 0 bases; nucleotides outside the gene matches: 16. Germline V gene sequence: CDR1 PRHDT, CDR2 FYEKMQ (reference sequence). The DNA for the CDR3 is TGTGCCAGCAGACCTCGGGTACCGGGACAGGCGTTCTCCTACGAGCAGTACTTC. Residues: CASRPRVPGQAFSYEQYF.

V gene TRBV23-1 combines with J gene TRBJ1-5; 11 bases map to TRBD1. TRBV23-1 has ORF status, its function being uncertain. This CDR3 contains 21 residues. The V segment lost 7 bases and the J segment 1 base; nucleotides outside the gene matches: 21. The chain's CDR3 is CASTGKPGGTGGIISNQPQHF. CDR3 bases: TGCGCCAGCACCGGCAAACCCGGCGGGACAGGGGGTATTATAAGCAATCAGCCCCAGCATTTT.

V is TRBV6-4 and J is TRBJ2-1; D is perhaps TRBD1 (5 bases). The CDR3 consists of 16 residues. From germline, CDR1 is MRHNA and CDR2 SNTAGT. V lost 4 bases and J lost 5, with 18 bases in between. For the CDR3, the DNA is TGTGCCAGCAGTGTAGCTTTACAGATAGGGGACAATGAGCAGTTCTTC. Its translation is CASSVALQIGDNEQFF.

The genes are TRBV25-1 and TRBJ1-3; D unclear. V was shortened by 5 bases and J by 7 bases, with 15 bases between the two germline ends. CDR1 MGHDK and CDR2 SYGVNS come from the germline V gene. CDR3 length equals 14 residues. The CDR3 nucleotides are TGTGCCAGCAGTAGCGTGGAGGTCTTCAACACCATATATTTT. This codes for CASSSVEVFNTIYF.

The rearrangement links TRBV3-1 (or the pseudogene TRBV3-2) to TRBJ2-3; 11 bases match TRBD2. The CDR3 extends over 15 amino acids. The germline V gene encodes CDR1 LGHDT and CDR2 YNNKEL (reference sequence). The V segment lost 5 bases and the J segment 3 bases; nucleotides outside the gene matches: 4. Written as DNA, the CDR3 is TGTGCCAGCAGCAACCGACTAGCGGGGACAGATACGCAGTATTTT. Protein product: CASSNRLAGTDTQYF.

The chain couples TRBV9 to TRBJ2-7; TRBD2 might be the D (5 bases). Trimming stripped 0 bases from V and 6 bases from J, with 13 bases between. CDR3 length equals 14 residues. Per the germline V gene, CDR1 is SGDLS and CDR2 is YYNGEE. The CDR3 sequence: CASSVDEGLGEQYF. Written as DNA, the CDR3 is TGTGCCAGCAGCGTAGATGAGGGCTTAGGCGAGCAGTACTTC.